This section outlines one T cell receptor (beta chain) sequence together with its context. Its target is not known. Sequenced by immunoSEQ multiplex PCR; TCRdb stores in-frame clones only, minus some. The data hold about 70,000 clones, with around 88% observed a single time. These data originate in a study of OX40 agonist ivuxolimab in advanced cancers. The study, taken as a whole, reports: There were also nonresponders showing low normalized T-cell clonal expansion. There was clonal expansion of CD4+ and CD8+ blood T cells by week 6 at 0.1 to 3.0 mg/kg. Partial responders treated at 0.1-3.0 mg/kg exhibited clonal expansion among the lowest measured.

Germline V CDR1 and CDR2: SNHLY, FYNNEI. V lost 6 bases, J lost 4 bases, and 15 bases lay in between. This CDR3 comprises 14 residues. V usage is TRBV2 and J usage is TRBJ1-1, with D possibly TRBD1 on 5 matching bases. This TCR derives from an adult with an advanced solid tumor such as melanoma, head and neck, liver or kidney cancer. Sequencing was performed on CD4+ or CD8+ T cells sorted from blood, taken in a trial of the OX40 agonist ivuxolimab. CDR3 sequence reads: CASSAGSSGTEAFF. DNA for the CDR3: TGTGCCAGCAGCGCAGGGTCCTCGGGCACTGAAGCTTTCTTT.